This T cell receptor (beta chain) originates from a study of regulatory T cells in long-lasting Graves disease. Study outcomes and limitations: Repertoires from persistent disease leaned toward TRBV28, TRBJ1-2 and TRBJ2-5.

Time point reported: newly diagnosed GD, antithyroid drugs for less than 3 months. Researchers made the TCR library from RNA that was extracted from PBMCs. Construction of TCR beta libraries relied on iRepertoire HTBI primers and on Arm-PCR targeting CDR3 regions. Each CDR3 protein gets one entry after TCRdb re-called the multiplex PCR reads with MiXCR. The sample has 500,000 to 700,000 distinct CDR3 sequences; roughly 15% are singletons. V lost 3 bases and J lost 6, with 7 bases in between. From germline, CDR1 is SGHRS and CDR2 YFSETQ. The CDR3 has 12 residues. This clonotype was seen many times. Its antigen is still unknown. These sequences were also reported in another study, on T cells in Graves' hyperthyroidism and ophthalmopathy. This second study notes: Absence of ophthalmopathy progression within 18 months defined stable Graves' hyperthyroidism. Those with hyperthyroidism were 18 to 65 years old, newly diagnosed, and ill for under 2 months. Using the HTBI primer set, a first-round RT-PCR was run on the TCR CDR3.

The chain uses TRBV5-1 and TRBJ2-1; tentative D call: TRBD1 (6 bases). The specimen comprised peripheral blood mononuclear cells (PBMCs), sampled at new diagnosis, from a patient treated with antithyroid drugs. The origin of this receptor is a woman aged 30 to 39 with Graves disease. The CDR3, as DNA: TGCGCCAGCAGCTGGACAGTCAATGAGCAGTTCTTC. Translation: CASSWTVNEQFF.